This T cell receptor (beta chain) was identified in a study of blood T cells in healthy people across ages (dated by TCRdb to about 2015). Looking at the study overall: Template switching captured roughly one uniquely barcoded TCR beta cDNA molecule per two T cells in model experiments. Age-related changes in TCR beta repertoire diversity were measured in the study by deep sequencing normalized with unique cDNA molecular identifiers. Donors were grouped into four age groups: young (average 16 years), middle-aged (over 35), aged (about 60) and long-lived (around 82). Donors of different ages were randomly distributed across sequencing lanes to avoid experimental bias. Two additional independent replicas of 1 million unique cDNA reads from the same blood draw were analyzed for two donors (one aged 18 to 29 and one aged 80 or older). The full study reports these points: Total diversity estimates from one million sequenced T cells were considered lower bounds and underestimates. Compared with the aged group, the long-lived group had more naive CD4+ T cells, fewer expanded clones and increased TCR diversity, suggesting age selection. Because profiling used bulk unsorted PBMCs, naive and antigen-experienced compartments could not be compared conclusively. The CMV infection status of donors was not known, potentially confounding age-related changes in expanded clonotypes. As age increased, observed TCR beta diversity per million T cells dropped in a roughly linear way, and a significant reduction was already evident by age 40. Observed TCR beta diversity correlated strongly with the percentage of naive T cells measured by flow cytometry.

Library preparation employed 5' RACE. Sequenced using an Illumina HiSeq 2500. A second about 6 to 11 cycle PCR used a sample-barcoded 5' primer and a J-beta primer mix. A template-switch 5' adaptor carrying 12 random nucleotides introduced a unique molecular identifier onto each TCR beta cDNA molecule. At least 3 million CDR3-containing paired-end reads were obtained from each sample. The Mint cDNA synthesis kit, primed by a TRBC-specific oligonucleotide, was used to synthesize first-strand cDNA from all RNA. Following uracil-DNA glycosylase treatment, a first 18-cycle PCR with universal primers M1SS and BC2_uni_R was performed on all cDNA. Turning to the authors' computational methods: For normalization, 1 million high-quality reads were randomly selected from each sample, with every read carrying a distinct molecular identifier. Instead of being binned into consensus sequences, reads that shared molecular identifiers were thrown out. MiTCR, set to a Q25 quality threshold and the strictest error-elimination algorithm, was used for CDR3 identification, clonotype clustering and error correction. A nonparametric unseen species model with Euler transformation was used to estimate a lower bound on total TCR beta diversity. The raw public data were reprocessed by TCRdb itself: fastp quality trimming at Q25, MiXCR clonotype calling, in-frame beta chains only. When rows share a CDR3 protein, they turn into one entry using the most common DNA and genes. TCRdb's processing, not the authors', yielded these V and J calls. The sample table lists approximately 800,000 distinct CDR3 sequences, nearly 60% of them with a count of one. The ten biggest clones cover roughly 20% of the sample.

The donors were roughly 39 Caucasian individuals from Russia, aged roughly 6 to 100 years, who were systemically healthy. Ten milliliters of peripheral blood were collected from each donor into EDTA-treated Vacutainer tubes. Ficoll-Paque density-gradient centrifugation was used to isolate PBMCs, with at least 6.5 million obtained per sample. Total RNA, at least 5.5 micrograms per sample, was extracted from PBMCs with Trizol reagent. For every donor, an aliquot of PBMCs went through flow cytometry to measure the percentages of naive CD45RAhigh/CD27high T cells. Only a few counts were recorded for this clonotype. Its target antigen remains unknown. No per-base quality is available; no much larger clone lies one base away. Reading the germline V gene gives CDR1 SNHLY and CDR2 FYNNEI. Its CDR3 holds 12 amino acids, cysteine through phenylalanine. The retained sequence is limited to the CDR3, 36 bases, with the frame set at the first base. V sheds 4 bases and J sheds 6 bases, leaving 10 bases between their ends.

The clonotype comes from a man aged 25 to 40 in good health. Sequencing was performed on blood. This receptor chain uses TRBV2 and TRBJ2-7, with no reliable assignment of the D segment. The sequenced DNA: TGTGCCAGCAGTGTAAAAGACTCCGAGCAGTACTTC. Translation gives CASSVKDSEQYF.